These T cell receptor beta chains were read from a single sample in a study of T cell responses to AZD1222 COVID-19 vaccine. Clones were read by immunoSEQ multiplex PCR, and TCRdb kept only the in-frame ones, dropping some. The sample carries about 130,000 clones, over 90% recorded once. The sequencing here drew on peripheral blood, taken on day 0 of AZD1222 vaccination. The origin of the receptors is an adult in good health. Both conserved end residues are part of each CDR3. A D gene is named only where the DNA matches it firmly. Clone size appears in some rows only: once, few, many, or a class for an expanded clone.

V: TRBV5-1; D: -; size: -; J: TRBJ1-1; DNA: TGCGCCAGCAGCTTAGACACCGGAAACACTGAAGCTTTCTTT; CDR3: CASSLDTGNTEAFF
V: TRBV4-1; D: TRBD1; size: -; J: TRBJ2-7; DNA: TGCGCCAGCAGCCAAGGGGGACAGGGCTACGAGCAGTACTTC; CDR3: CASSQGGQGYEQYF
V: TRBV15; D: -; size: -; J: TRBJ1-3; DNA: TGTGCCACCAGCAGAGAAAGGTCTGGAAACACCATATATTTT; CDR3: CATSRERSGNTIYF
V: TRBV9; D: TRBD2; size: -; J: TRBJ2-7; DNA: TGTGCCAGCAGCGTAGCCCCCTCTAGCGGGCAGAACGAGCAGTACTTC; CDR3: CASSVAPSSGQNEQYF
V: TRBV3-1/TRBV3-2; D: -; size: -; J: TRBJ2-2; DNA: TGTGCCAGCAGCCAAGACTTGAACACCGGGGAGCTGTTTTTT; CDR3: CASSQDLNTGELFF
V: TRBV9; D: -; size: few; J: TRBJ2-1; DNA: TGTGCCAGCAGCGTAGACGGGAGCGTTAACAATGAGCAGTTCTTC; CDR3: CASSVDGSVNNEQFF
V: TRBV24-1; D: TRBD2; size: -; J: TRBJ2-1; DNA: TGTGCCACCAGTGATTTGAGGCTAGCGGGCGCCCATGAGCAGTTCTTC; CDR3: CATSDLRLAGAHEQFF
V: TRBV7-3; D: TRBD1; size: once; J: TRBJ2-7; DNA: TGTGCCAGCAGACCTAAACCGGGACAGGGTAACTACGAGCAGTACTTC; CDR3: CASRPKPGQGNYEQYF
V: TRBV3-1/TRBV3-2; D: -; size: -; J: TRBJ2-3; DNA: TGTGCCAGCAGTCAATTAGCGGATACGCAGTATTTT; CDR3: CASSQLADTQYF
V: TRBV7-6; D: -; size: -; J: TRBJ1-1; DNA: TGTGCCAGCAGCTTAGGGCCCAACGGAGCGGGAAAGCTATTAGGCTGCGCTGAAGCTTTCTTT; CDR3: CASSLGPNGAGKLLGCAEAFF
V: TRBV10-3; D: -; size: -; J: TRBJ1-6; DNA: TGTGCCATCAGTGAGGAACCAAGTCGGGATTCACCCCTCCACTTT; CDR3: CAISEEPSRDSPLHF
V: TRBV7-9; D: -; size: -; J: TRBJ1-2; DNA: TGTGCCAGCAGCTGGCTCCGTAGGGAGGTAGGCTACACCTTC; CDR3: CASSWLRREVGYTF
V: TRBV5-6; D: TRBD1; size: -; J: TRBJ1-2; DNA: TGTGCCAGCAGCTTGGTGGGACAGGGGTCTGGCTACACCTTC; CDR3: CASSLVGQGSGYTF
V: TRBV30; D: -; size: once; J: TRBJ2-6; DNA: TGTGCCTGGAGGATCTCTGGGGCCAACGTCCTGACTTTC; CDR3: CAWRISGANVLTF
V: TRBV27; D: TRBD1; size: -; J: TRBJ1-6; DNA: TGTGCCAGCAACTGGGGGGGACAGAGGGGAAATTCACCCCTCCACTTT; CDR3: CASNWGGQRGNSPLHF
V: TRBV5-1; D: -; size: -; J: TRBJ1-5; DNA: TGCGCCAGCAGCTTGGGGGACGTGAGCAATCAGCCCCAGCATTTT; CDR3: CASSLGDVSNQPQHF
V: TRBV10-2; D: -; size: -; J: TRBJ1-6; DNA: TGCGCCAGCAGTGAGGAAGGACCTAATTCACCCCTCCACTTT; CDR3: CASSEEGPNSPLHF
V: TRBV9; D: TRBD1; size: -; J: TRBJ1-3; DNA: TGTGCCAGCAGCGTAGTGGACAGGGGGGAACGAAACACCATATATTTT; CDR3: CASSVVDRGERNTIYF
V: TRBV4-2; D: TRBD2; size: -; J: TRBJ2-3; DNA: TGTGCCAGCAGCCCCCTGACTAGCGGCCCACAGATATTGGATTTT; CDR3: CASSPLTSGPQILDF
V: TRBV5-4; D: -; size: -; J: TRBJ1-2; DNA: TGTGCCAGCAGCTTGGCGCACACCCCCTATGGCTACACCTTC; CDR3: CASSLAHTPYGYTF
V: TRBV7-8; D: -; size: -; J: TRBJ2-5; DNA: TGTGCCAGCAGCCTAAGACCCGGCCGAGAGACCCAGTACTTC; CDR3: CASSLRPGRETQYF
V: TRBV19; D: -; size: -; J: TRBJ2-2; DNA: TGTGCCAGTAGTATAGATTACGAGCTCGGGGAGCTGTTTTTT; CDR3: CASSIDYELGELFF
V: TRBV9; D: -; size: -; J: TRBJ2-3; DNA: TGTGCCAGCAGCGTAGAGGGGTGGGGGGATACGCAGTATTTT; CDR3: CASSVEGWGDTQYF
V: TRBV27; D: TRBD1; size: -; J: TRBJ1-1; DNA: TGTGCCAGCAGTTTATACGGGACAGCGACGAACACTGAAGCTTTCTTT; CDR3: CASSLYGTATNTEAFF
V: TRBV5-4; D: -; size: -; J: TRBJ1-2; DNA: TGTGCCAGCAGCTTGGGATTGGGGAACTATGGCTACACCTTC; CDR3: CASSLGLGNYGYTF
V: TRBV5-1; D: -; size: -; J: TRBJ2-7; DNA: TGCGCCAGCAGCTTGGGAACAGGGAGATCCTACGAGCAGTACTTC; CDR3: CASSLGTGRSYEQYF
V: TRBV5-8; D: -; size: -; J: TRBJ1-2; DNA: TGTGCCAGCCTCCTCGCCGCAGGGGCCCTCTATGGCTACACCTTC; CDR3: CASLLAAGALYGYTF
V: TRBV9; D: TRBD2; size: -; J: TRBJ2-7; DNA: TGTGCCAGCAGCAAGACTAGCGGGAGCTACGAGCAGTACTTC; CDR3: CASSKTSGSYEQYF
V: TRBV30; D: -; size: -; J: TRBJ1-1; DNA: TGTGCCTGGAGTGTTTCCGGGCAGGGGAGGTATTGGTACACTGAAGCTTTCTTT; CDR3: CAWSVSGQGRYWYTEAFF
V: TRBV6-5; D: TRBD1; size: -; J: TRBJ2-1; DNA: TGTGCCAGCAGTTGGACAGGGGCCTTCGGATACAATGAGCAGTTCTTC; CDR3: CASSWTGAFGYNEQFF
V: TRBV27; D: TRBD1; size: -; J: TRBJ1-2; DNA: TGTGCCAGCAGCTTTCTTGGGACAGGGGAATATGGCTACACCTTC; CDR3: CASSFLGTGEYGYTF
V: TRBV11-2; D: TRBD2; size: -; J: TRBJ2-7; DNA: TGTGCCAGCAGTCGACTAGCGGGAAGCCACGAGCAGTACTTC; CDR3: CASSRLAGSHEQYF
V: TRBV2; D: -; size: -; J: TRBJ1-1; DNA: TGTGCCAGCAAATGGGAGGCCACGAACACTGAAGCTTTCTTT; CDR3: CASKWEATNTEAFF
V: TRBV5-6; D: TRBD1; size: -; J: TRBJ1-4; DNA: TGTGCCAGCAGCGTACCGGGACAGGGGTATGAAAAACTGTTTTTT; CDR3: CASSVPGQGYEKLFF
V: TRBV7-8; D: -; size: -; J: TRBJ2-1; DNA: TGTGCCAGCAGCTTAGTGGGGTGGAGTAATGAGCAGTTCTTC; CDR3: CASSLVGWSNEQFF
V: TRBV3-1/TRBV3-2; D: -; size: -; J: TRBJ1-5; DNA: TGTGCCAGCAGCCCTTGGGGTCAGCCCCAGCATTTT; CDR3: CASSPWGQPQHF
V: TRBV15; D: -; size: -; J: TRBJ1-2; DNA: TGTGCCACCAGCAGTCTAACCCCAGGGGCGGCAGGTGGCTACACCTTC; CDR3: CATSSLTPGAAGGYTF
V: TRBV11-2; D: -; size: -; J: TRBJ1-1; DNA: TGTGCCAGCAGCTTAGGGACATTTAAGGGTACCCGCACTGAAGCTTTCTTT; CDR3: CASSLGTFKGTRTEAFF
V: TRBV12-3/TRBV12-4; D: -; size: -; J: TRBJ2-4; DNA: TGTGCCAGCAGGTCGGGGTTCGTCAACATTCAGTACTTC; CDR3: CASRSGFVNIQYF
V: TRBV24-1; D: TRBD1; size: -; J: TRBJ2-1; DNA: TGTGCCACCAGTTCTCTAGGGGACAGGGGTGCCAATGAGCAGTTCTTC; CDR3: CATSSLGDRGANEQFF
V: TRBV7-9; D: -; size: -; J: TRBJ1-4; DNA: TGTGCCAGCAGCTTATCCCTCCCTCAAAATGAAAAACTGTTTTTT; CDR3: CASSLSLPQNEKLFF
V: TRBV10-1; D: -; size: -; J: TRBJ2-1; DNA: TGCGCCAGCAGTCCCCAGAGGAGAAATGAGCAGTTCTTC; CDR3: CASSPQRRNEQFF
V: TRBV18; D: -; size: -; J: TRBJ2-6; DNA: TGTGCCAGCTCACCACTAGTTCACAGTGGGGCCAACGTCCTGACTTTC; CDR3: CASSPLVHSGANVLTF
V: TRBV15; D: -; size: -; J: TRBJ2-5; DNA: TGTGCCACCAGCAGAGATTTGGTAGAGGGTAAGGGGACCCAGTACTTC; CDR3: CATSRDLVEGKGTQYF
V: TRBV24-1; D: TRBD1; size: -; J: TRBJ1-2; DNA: TGTGCCACCAGTGATCCGCGGACAGGCGGCTACACCTTC; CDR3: CATSDPRTGGYTF
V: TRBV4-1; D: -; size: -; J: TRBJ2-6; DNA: TGCGCCAGCAGCCAAGTTTTCCTAGGGGCTGGGGCCAACGTCCTGACTTTC; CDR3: CASSQVFLGAGANVLTF
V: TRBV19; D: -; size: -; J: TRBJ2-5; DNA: TGTGCCAGTAGTATCACGGGGGAGACCCAGTACTTC; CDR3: CASSITGETQYF
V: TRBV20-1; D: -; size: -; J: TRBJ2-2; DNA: TGCAGTGCTAGAGCGGCCGGGGAGCTGTTTTTT; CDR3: CSARAAGELFF
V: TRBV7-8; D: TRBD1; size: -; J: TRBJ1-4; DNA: TGTGCCAGCAGCTCACAGACAGGGTTCGAAAAACTGTTTTTT; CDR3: CASSSQTGFEKLFF
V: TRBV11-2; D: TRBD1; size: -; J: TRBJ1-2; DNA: TGTGCCAGCAGCTTTTACCCCGGACAGGGCAACTATGGCTACACCTTC; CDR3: CASSFYPGQGNYGYTF
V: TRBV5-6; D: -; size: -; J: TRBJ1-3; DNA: TGTGCCAGCAGCTTCGGGGTCTCTGGAAACACCATATATTTT; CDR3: CASSFGVSGNTIYF
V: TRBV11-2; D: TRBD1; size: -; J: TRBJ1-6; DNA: TGTGCCAGCAGCTCCGCGGGACAGGCTTATAATTCACCCCTCCACTTT; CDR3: CASSSAGQAYNSPLHF